This entry lists 30 T cell receptor beta chains sequenced from one sample in a study of T cell responses to AZD1222 COVID-19 vaccine. Method: immunoSEQ multiplex PCR; TCRdb's copy keeps in-frame clones and lacks some. The sample has 120,000 to 150,000 clones; roughly nine tenths are singletons. The material sequenced was peripheral blood, taken 28 days after the second AZD1222 dose. These receptors all come from an adult who received the AZD1222 COVID-19 vaccine.

The V gene is TRBV10-2, the J gene TRBJ2-1; 8 bases line up with TRBD2. The germline gives CDR1 WSHSY, CDR2 SAAADI. V lost 5 bases and J lost 12; bases outside the gene matches: 12. The CDR3 spans 14 residues. The CDR3 region has the DNA TGCGCCAGCAGTACAGCCGGGGGGGCCGGGGTGCAGTTCTTC. This codes for CASSTAGGAGVQFF.

This clone was found once. The chain is built from TRBV7-9 and TRBJ2-1, with D tentatively TRBD1 or TRBD2 (5 bases each). The CDR3 has 15 amino acids. CDR1 and CDR2 from the germline V gene are SEHNR and FQNEAQ (reference sequence). Trimming removed 1 base at V and 7 bases at J, with 14 bases between. Here the CDR3 reads CASSLDGTGGNEQFF. Here the CDR3 DNA reads TGTGCCAGCAGCTTAGACGGGACGGGCGGGAATGAGCAGTTCTTC.

This rearrangement joins TRBV15 to TRBJ1-4; D gene unclear. The CDR3 is made up of 16 amino acids. CDR1 and CDR2 (germline): LNHNV, YYDKDF (reference sequence). V lost 1 base to trimming and J lost 0 bases, with 9 bases between them. The CDR3 protein is CATSRGGGPTNEKLFF. CDR3 coding DNA: TGTGCCACCAGCAGAGGCGGCGGACCAACTAATGAAAAACTGTTTTTT.

In this sample, this clone turned up a few times. The chain combines TRBV6-2 or TRBV6-3 with TRBJ1-2; no clear D. The CDR3 consists of 14 residues. V dropped 5 bases and J dropped 5 bases, with 15 bases sitting between them. Germline V gives CDR1 MNHEY, CDR2 SVGEGT. This CDR3 is CASSGGPAGYGYTF. CDR3 sequence (DNA): TGTGCCAGCAGTGGTGGTCCCGCGGGGTATGGCTACACCTTC.

The chain is built from TRBV6-5 and TRBJ1-1, with 7 bases matching TRBD1. The CDR3 has 13 residues. Germline CDR1 MNHEY, CDR2 SVGAGI. Unmatched junction bases numbered 9, after V lost 6 bases and J lost 8 bases. CDR3 region: CASRRGGGPEAFF. The CDR3 DNA sequence: TGTGCCAGCAGGCGTGGAGGGGGCCCGGAAGCTTTCTTT.

This sequence joins TRBV9 and TRBJ2-7, with unresolved D. V was trimmed by 4 bases and J by 3 bases, leaving 14 bases between them. Germline CDR1 is SGDLS and CDR2 is YYNGEE. The CDR3 has 14 residues. The CDR3 reads CASSSRLDRYEQYF. The DNA for the CDR3 is TGTGCCAGCAGCTCCCGACTCGACCGCTACGAGCAGTACTTC.

The chain is built from TRBV11-2 and TRBJ1-6; D not resolved. Per germline, CDR1 SGHAT and CDR2 FQNNGV. Trimming removed 1 base from V and 7 bases from J, with 11 bases in between. The CDR3 has 15 amino acids. The CDR3 region is CASSLVTTSNSPLHF. In DNA form, the CDR3 reads TGTGCCAGCAGCTTAGTAACGACCTCAAATTCACCCCTCCACTTT.

Only one count was recorded for this clone. J is TRBJ2-6 and V is TRBV7-3; TRBD1 matches at 7 bases. The germline gives CDR1 SGHTA, CDR2 FQGTGA. The CDR3 extends over 16 amino acids. Trimming took 5 bases from V and 0 from J; bases not matched to a gene: 4. CDR3 protein: CASSTRGSSGANVLTF. The CDR3, as DNA: TGTGCCAGCAGCACCAGGGGGTCCTCTGGGGCCAACGTCCTGACTTTC. Filled out from reference TRBV7-3 and TRBJ2-6, the complete variable domain reads GAGVSQTPSNKVTEKGKYVELRCDPISGHTALYWYRQSLGQGPEFLIYFQGTGAADDSGLPNDRFFAVRPEGSVSTLKIQRTERGDSAVYLCASSTRGSSGANVLTFGAGSRLTVL.

The chain has TRBV27 and TRBJ2-2; 9 bases align to TRBD1. After removal of 4 bases from V and 5 bases from J, the junction contained 8 bases not matched to a gene. The CDR3 is 16 amino acids. Germline V gene data show CDR1 as MNHEY and CDR2 as SMNVEV (reference sequence). The DNA of the CDR3 is TGTGCCAGCAGTTCCAACAGGGGGCGACGAACCGGGGAGCTGTTTTTT. Translating it yields CASSSNRGRRTGELFF.

The chain links TRBV7-6 to TRBJ2-3; D might be TRBD1 (6 bases). V lost 6 bases, J lost 2 bases, and 24 bases lay in between. CDR3 length equals 18 residues. CDR1 and CDR2 from the germline V gene are SGHVS and FNYEAQ. CDR3 protein: CASSGQGQPGDHTDTQYF. In DNA form, the CDR3 reads TGTGCCAGCAGTGGCCAAGGACAGCCCGGGGATCACACAGATACGCAGTATTTT.

This rearrangement joins TRBV3-1 (or the pseudogene TRBV3-2) to TRBJ1-5; 8 bases agree with TRBD1. V dropped 5 bases and J dropped 4; count of bases not matched to a gene: 7. Germline V gene lookup returns CDR1 LGHDT and CDR2 YNNKEL (reference sequence). CDR3 size: 15 residues. The CDR3 loop is CASSSGTGVNQPQHF. The DNA of the CDR3 is TGTGCCAGCAGCTCCGGGACAGGAGTTAATCAGCCCCAGCATTTT.

This clone was counted once. The chain recombines TRBV28 with TRBJ2-7, with D perhaps matching TRBD1 (7 bases). This CDR3 region has 15 residues. CDR1 is MDHEN, CDR2 SYDVKM, per germline. V dropped 2 bases and J dropped 5 bases, with 16 bases sitting between them. In DNA form, the CDR3 reads TGTGCCAGCAGTTTAACTTGGTCAGGGGGGAACGAGCAGTACTTC. Protein sequence: CASSLTWSGGNEQYF.

The chain carries TRBV30 and TRBJ1-5; TRBD1 matches 12 bases. CDR1 is GTSNPN, CDR2 SVGIG, per germline (reference sequence). V trimming: 2 bases; J trimming: 5 bases; junction bases outside the gene matches: 13. The CDR3 contains 18 residues. CDR3 coding DNA: TGTGCCTGGAGTACTCCGGGACAGGGGGCGGGGAGATATCAGCCCCAGCATTTT. It yields the protein CAWSTPGQGAGRYQPQHF.

The gene calls are TRBV5-4 and TRBJ2-2; D is unresolved. Deletions cut 3 bases from V and 0 bases from J, with 6 bases between. The V gene's germline CDR1 is SGHNT and CDR2 YYREEE (reference sequence). The CDR3 consists of 14 residues. CDR3 loop: CASSSDPNTGELFF. The CDR3 coding sequence is TGTGCCAGCAGCTCCGACCCGAACACCGGGGAGCTGTTTTTT.

V gene TRBV11-2 combines with J gene TRBJ2-3, with a tentative D call TRBD2 (6 bases). The CDR3 covers 17 residues. CDR1 is SGHAT and CDR2 is FQNNGV in the germline V gene. V was pared by 0 bases and J by 2 bases, with 15 bases between. The CDR3 sequence: CASSLDSAGRPTDTQYF. The DNA of the CDR3 is TGTGCCAGCAGCTTAGACTCGGCGGGACGACCCACAGATACGCAGTATTTT.

The chain joins TRBV28 to TRBJ1-5; the D is unclear. Trimming shortened V by 3 bases and J by 6 bases, and 12 bases separated the two germline ends. CDR3 length: 14 residues. CDR1 is MDHEN and CDR2 is SYDVKM in the germline V gene. As DNA, the CDR3 is TGTGCCAGCAGTTTTTGGCAGGCCCCTCAGCCCCAGCATTTT. It encodes CASSFWQAPQPQHF.

The CDR3 DNA reads as TGTGCCAGCCGGGACAGTAATTCACCCCTCCACTTT. Protein: CASRDSNSPLHF. The rearrangement links TRBV13 to TRBJ1-6, with 7 bases that match TRBD1. J lost 6 bases, V lost 8 bases, and 1 base had no gene match. Per the germline V gene, CDR1 is PRHDT and CDR2 is FYEKMQ (reference sequence). CDR3 length equals 12 residues.

The chain links TRBV7-9 to TRBJ1-1; 12 bases match TRBD1. CDR1 is SEHNR, CDR2 FQNEAQ, per germline (reference sequence). The CDR3 length is 13 residues. With 7 bases clipped from V and 5 bases from J, the junction kept 2 bases outside the gene matches. CDR3 sequence: CASMGQGATEAFF. DNA for the CDR3: TGTGCCAGCATGGGACAGGGGGCTACTGAAGCTTTCTTT. Combining the CDR3 with reference TRBV7-9 and TRBJ1-1 gives the whole variable domain DTGVSQNPRHKITKRGQNVTFRCDPISEHNRLYWYRQTLGQGPEFLTYFQNEAQLEKSRLLSDRFSAERPKGSFSTLEIQRTEQGDSAMYLCASMGQGATEAFFGQGTRLTVV.

J is TRBJ2-7 and V is TRBV21-1; the table's D call TRBD1 went unverified against the DNA. TRBV21-1 is deemed a pseudogene. The CDR3 contains 15 residues. Here the CDR3 reads CASSKGGQGTYEQYF. CDR3 coding DNA: TGTGCCAGCAGCAAGGGAGGACAGGGAACCTACGAGCAGTACTTC.

This chain uses TRBV30 with TRBJ1-5, with unresolved D. This CDR3 is built from 14 residues. V was trimmed by 0 bases and J by 4 bases, leaving 10 bases between them. The germline gives CDR1 GTSNPN, CDR2 SVGIG (reference sequence). The CDR3 sequence: CAWSVGADNQPQHF. In DNA, the CDR3 is TGTGCCTGGAGTGTAGGTGCAGATAATCAGCCCCAGCATTTT.

The V and J genes are TRBV19 and TRBJ2-3; D is perhaps TRBD2 (5 bases). The V gene lost 4 bases and the J gene lost 1 base, with 9 bases spanning the gap. Germline V gives CDR1 LNHDA, CDR2 SQIVND (reference sequence). There are 14 residues in the CDR3. The CDR3 protein is CASSTGSRTDTQYF. The CDR3 DNA reads TGTGCCAGTAGTACGGGGAGTCGCACAGATACGCAGTATTTT.

This clone was seen just once. The genes are TRBV3-1 (or the pseudogene TRBV3-2) and TRBJ1-2, with TRBD1 matching 8 bases. CDR3 length: 15 residues. From germline, CDR1 is LGHDT and CDR2 YNNKEL (reference sequence). With 6 bases clipped from V and 4 bases from J, the junction kept 10 bases outside the gene matches. The CDR3 bases are TGTGCCAGCAGGTCTCAGGGGGCGCCGACCTATGGCTACACCTTC. Its translation: CASRSQGAPTYGYTF.

This clone has more than one count but fewer than ten. The V gene is TRBV27, the J gene TRBJ1-2, with a weak D call TRBD1 (5 bases). V lost 2 bases, J lost 4 bases, and 8 bases lay in between. This CDR3 spans 13 amino acids. CDR1 is MNHEY and CDR2 is SMNVEV in the germline V gene (reference sequence). In DNA, the CDR3 is TGTGCCAGCAGTTTAGGGGACGGCTATGGCTACACCTTC. This codes for CASSLGDGYGYTF.

This chain joins TRBV19 and TRBJ2-7; 11 bases agree with TRBD2. Germline-derived CDR1 and CDR2 are LNHDA and SQIVND (reference sequence). V dropped 3 bases and J dropped 2; count of bases not matched to a gene: 9. The CDR3 spans 17 residues. The CDR3 sequence: CASSIATSGTKTYEQYF. The CDR3 nucleotides are TGTGCCAGTAGTATCGCGACTAGCGGGACCAAGACCTACGAGCAGTACTTC.

The V and J genes are TRBV2 and TRBJ2-1; D gene uncertain. Germline V gene sequence: CDR1 SNHLY, CDR2 FYNNEI. Trimming stripped 0 bases from V and 2 bases from J, with 11 bases between. The CDR3 runs 16 residues. The CDR3 protein is CASSEAGGPPYNEQFF. CDR3 sequence (DNA): TGTGCCAGCAGTGAAGCCGGTGGGCCTCCCTACAATGAGCAGTTCTTC.

J is TRBJ2-1 and V is TRBV28; 7 bases line up with TRBD1. Germline trimming cut 7 bases from V and 2 bases from J; bases unmatched to any gene: 11. The CDR3 extends over 16 amino acids. Per the germline V gene, CDR1 is MDHEN and CDR2 is SYDVKM. CDR3 sequence (DNA): TGTGCCAGCACTGCCGCCGGGACAGAGGCCTACAATGAGCAGTTCTTC. Its protein is CASTAAGTEAYNEQFF.

As DNA, the CDR3 is TGTGCCAGCAGCTTAGCGAAGGGAGGGGGGGAGAATGAGCAGTTCTTC. Residues: CASSLAKGGGENEQFF. The chain links TRBV7-9 to TRBJ2-1, with D possibly being TRBD2 (7 bases). Deletions cut 0 bases from V and 7 bases from J, with 16 bases between. This CDR3 is built from 16 residues. The germline V gene has CDR1 SEHNR and CDR2 FQNEAQ (reference sequence).

The V call is TRBV3-1 (or the pseudogene TRBV3-2), the J call TRBJ1-4; D is unclear. Looked up from germline, CDR1 is LGHDT and CDR2 is YNNKEL (reference sequence). This CDR3 has 12 residues. The ends were cut back, 1 base at V and 14 bases at J, with 11 bases in the middle. In DNA, the CDR3 is TGTGCCAGCAGCCAAGTGCCCGGGGATCTGTTTTTT. It is translated as CASSQVPGDLFF.

This chain joins TRBV18 and TRBJ2-1; TRBD1 might be the D (6 bases). CDR1 and CDR2 from the germline V gene are KGHSH and LQKENI. Between the trimmed V and J ends, which lost 3 bases and 4 bases, there was a span of 16 bases. The length of the CDR3 is 16 residues. CDR3 region: CASSPGQRGSYNEQFF. The CDR3 coding sequence is TGTGCCAGCTCACCTGGCCAAAGGGGGAGTTACAATGAGCAGTTCTTC.

The V and J genes are TRBV18 and TRBJ1-1, with 9 bases fitting TRBD1. The CDR3 extends over 16 amino acids. Trimming cost V 1 base and J 5 bases; bases outside gene matches: 8. The germline gives CDR1 KGHSH, CDR2 LQKENI. The CDR3 DNA follows: TGTGCCAGCTCACCACAACAGGGGGCGCCTAGTACTGAAGCTTTCTTT. This sequence encodes CASSPQQGAPSTEAFF.